What follows are 9 T cell receptor beta chains derived from one specimen sequenced in a study of T cells after yellow fever vaccination. TCRdb redid the calling of the 5' RACE reads with MiXCR, one entry per CDR3 protein. The top ten hold more than 0.85% of the sample, which has a few hundred thousand distinct CDR3 sequences, around 6.7% seen once. The starting material was CD4+ T cells sorted from PBMCs, obtained on the day of the yellow fever booster vaccination. These receptors were obtained from a man aged 25-40 years who received the YFV17D yellow fever vaccine.

This clonotype was picked up many times. The V and J genes are TRBV28 and TRBJ2-3, with TRBD1 matching 9 bases. The CDR3 covers 14 residues. Trimming cost V 8 bases and J 0 bases; bases outside gene matches: 3. Germline V gives CDR1 MDHEN, CDR2 SYDVKM. CDR3 DNA sequence: TGTGCCAGCCACGGACAGGGGAGCACAGATACGCAGTATTTT. It is translated as CASHGQGSTDTQYF.

The chain has TRBV5-1 and TRBJ2-3; 7 bases align to TRBD1. This CDR3 contains 14 residues. Germline V lookup: CDR1 SGHRS, CDR2 YFSETQ. V shed 2 bases and J 3 bases; nucleotides not matched to a gene: 3. The CDR3 loop reads CASSLQGQTDTQYF. In DNA form, the CDR3 reads TGCGCCAGCAGCTTACAGGGGCAAACAGATACGCAGTATTTT.

Many counts were recorded for this clonotype. V is TRBV11-3 and J is TRBJ2-1, with a weak D call TRBD1 (6 bases). Germline V lookup: CDR1 SGHNT, CDR2 YENEEA. The CDR3 has 14 amino acids. V was trimmed by 3 bases and J by 10 bases, leaving 16 bases between them. The CDR3 spells CASSLVGEGGEQFF. CDR3 DNA sequence: TGTGCCAGCAGCTTGGTGGGAGAAGGGGGAGAGCAGTTCTTC.

This clonotype was counted a few times. The rearrangement joins TRBV12-3 or TRBV12-4 to TRBJ1-2, with a weak D call TRBD1 (6 bases). This CDR3 is 13 amino acids long. V lost 3 bases to trimming and J lost 2 bases, with 7 bases between them. CDR3 amino acids: CASSFQGNYGYTF. The CDR3 DNA follows: TGTGCCAGCAGTTTCCAGGGGAACTATGGCTACACCTTC.

This clonotype has a handful of counts. J is TRBJ2-5 and V is TRBV12-3 or TRBV12-4; D is perhaps TRBD2 (7 bases). CDR3 length: 15 residues. V was pared by 5 bases and J by 1 base, with 14 bases between. The CDR3 region is CASSPPRGGQETQYF. The CDR3 bases are TGTGCCAGCAGTCCCCCGAGGGGGGGCCAAGAGACCCAGTACTTC.

This clonotype was counted a few times. The chain uses TRBV15 and TRBJ2-1; D call uncertain. The V end lost 0 bases, the J end lost 10 bases, and 7 bases lay between the germline ends. Germline CDR1 reads LNHNV; CDR2 reads YYDKDF (reference sequence). The CDR3 has 12 residues. The CDR3 region is CATSREEGEQFF. The CDR3 DNA sequence: TGTGCCACCAGCAGAGAGGAAGGGGAGCAGTTCTTC.

A few counts support this clonotype. The V and J genes are TRBV5-1 and TRBJ2-7, with D perhaps TRBD1 or TRBD2 (6 bases each). The CDR3 extends over 13 amino acids. Germline CDR1 reads SGHRS; CDR2 reads YFSETQ. Deletions cut 5 bases from V and 6 bases from J, with 15 bases between. CDR3 in DNA: TGCGCCAGCAGACTGGAGGGGGGTTCCGAGCAGTACTTC. It specifies CASRLEGGSEQYF.

This clonotype was detected ten times or more. This chain links TRBV3-1 with TRBJ1-4; 12 nucleotides match TRBD1. The CDR3 is made up of 19 amino acids. Per the germline V gene, CDR1 is LGHDT and CDR2 is YNNKEL (reference sequence). With V trimmed by 5 bases and J by 4 bases, 14 bases remained unmatched. The CDR3 region has the DNA TGTGCCAGCAGCATCGGGACAGGGGGCGTCAGGGGCAGTAATGAAAAACTGTTTTTT. Protein product: CASSIGTGGVRGSNEKLFF.

This clonotype was counted only a few times. J is TRBJ2-3 and V is TRBV5-1, with TRBD2 identical over 7 bases. This CDR3 has 14 residues. CDR1 SGHRS and CDR2 YFSETQ come from the germline V gene. Trimming removed 8 bases from V and 4 bases from J; junction bases left unmatched: 10. The CDR3 protein is CASSQGGVADTQYF. CDR3 in DNA: TGCGCCAGTTCCCAGGGAGGGGTTGCAGATACGCAGTATTTT.